These 30 T cell receptor beta chains came from one sample sequenced in a study of memory B cells and T cells in multiple sclerosis. Sequencing used immunoSEQ multiplex PCR; TCRdb keeps in-frame clones, though not all of them. The sample holds 35,000 to 55,000 clones, more than 65% seen once. CFSE-dim autoproliferating and CFSE-high non-proliferating T cells from unstimulated culture were sequenced separately. Cultures began with approximately 4.5x10^7 CFSE-labeled PBMCs, unstimulated for roughly seven days, with replicate wells pooled. No cognate antigen is known for these TCRs. Source material: PBMCs from blood kept in culture. The receptors shown here come from a human donor with multiple sclerosis.

The rearrangement uses TRBV7-9 and TRBJ1-2; 7 bases fit TRBD1. Germline V gene data show CDR1 as SEHNR and CDR2 as FQNEAQ (reference sequence). There are 14 residues in the CDR3. V gave up 5 bases and J gave up 2 bases; unmatched junction bases: 5. Here the CDR3 DNA reads TGTGCCAGCAGCGGGAGGGACAGAAACTATGGCTACACCTTC. This encodes CASSGRDRNYGYTF.

The chain uses TRBV5-6 and TRBJ1-2; D gene uncertain. The CDR3 is 13 residues long. V was cut by 2 bases and J by 4 bases, with 9 bases left in between. Germline values: CDR1 SGHDT, CDR2 YYEEEE. The CDR3 DNA follows: TGTGCCAGCAGCTTAGAGTCCTCCTATGGCTACACCTTC. Translated, it gives CASSLESSYGYTF.

The CDR3, as DNA: TGTGCCAGCAGTGAAGGTCCAGGGTGGGACGGGGAGCTGTTTTTT. It yields the protein CASSEGPGWDGELFF. V gene TRBV6-1 combines with J gene TRBJ2-2; possibly TRBD1 for D (5 bases). CDR1 is MNHNS, CDR2 SASEGT, per germline. Trimming left V 1 base short and J 7 bases short, with 13 bases between. The CDR3 has 15 amino acids.

The chain links TRBV7-9 to TRBJ2-7; D remains ambiguous. V shed 5 bases and J shed 3 bases, with 11 bases lying between them. The CDR3 consists of 13 residues. CDR1 and CDR2 (germline): SEHNR, FQNEAQ (reference sequence). The CDR3 sequence is CASSPTTGYEQYF. Here the CDR3 DNA reads TGTGCCAGCAGCCCCACGACCGGCTACGAGCAGTACTTC.

V gene TRBV23-1 combines with J gene TRBJ2-2, with 7 bases that match TRBD2. TRBV23-1 is placed among ORFs of uncertain function. V lost 4 bases, J lost 6 bases, and 11 bases stayed unmatched. CDR3 length: 16 residues. The CDR3 DNA reads as TGCGCCAGCAGTCTTCCGATTGGACTAGATCCCGGGGAGCTGTTTTTT. Translated: CASSLPIGLDPGELFF.

This clone showed up just once. The genes are TRBV6-1 and TRBJ2-4, with D possibly TRBD2 on 7 matching bases. Looked up from germline, CDR1 is MNHNS and CDR2 is SASEGT. There are 15 residues in the CDR3. V lost 3 bases, J lost 0 bases, and 9 bases lay in between. CDR3 sequence: CASSERGPAKNIQYF. In nucleotides, the CDR3 is TGTGCCAGCAGTGAGCGGGGGCCAGCCAAAAACATTCAGTACTTC.

The chain uses TRBV18 and TRBJ1-5; D is possibly TRBD1 (5 bases). Trimming stripped 2 bases from V and 7 bases from J, with 15 bases between. CDR1 is KGHSH, CDR2 LQKENI, per germline. The length of the CDR3 is 15 residues. The CDR3 bases are TGTGCCAGCTCACCAGGGCACAGGTCGGGCCAGCCCCAGCATTTT. Amino acid sequence: CASSPGHRSGQPQHF.

The rearrangement links TRBV4-1 to TRBJ2-3; TRBD2 matches 7 bases. Germline V CDR1 and CDR2: MGHRA, YSYEKL. The CDR3 runs to 16 residues. Germline trimming cut 0 bases from V and 11 bases from J; bases unmatched to any gene: 14. This CDR3 is CASSQDWGTTTFLQYF. As DNA, the CDR3 is TGCGCCAGCAGCCAAGATTGGGGGACTACAACTTTTTTGCAGTATTTT.

This clone was found once. The CDR3 spells CASSGFGAANTEAFF. CDR3 nucleotides: TGTGCCAGCAGCGGCTTCGGGGCGGCAAACACTGAAGCTTTCTTT. The chain is built from TRBV2 and TRBJ1-1; tentative D call: TRBD1 (5 bases). The ends were cut back, 6 bases at V and 2 bases at J, with 16 bases in the middle. The CDR3 sequence is 15 residues long. CDR1 SNHLY and CDR2 FYNNEI come from the germline V gene. Full variable domain (rest looked up from reference TRBV2 and TRBJ1-1): EPEVTQTPSHQVTQMGQEVILRCVPISNHLYFYWYRQILGQKVEFLVSFYNNEISEKSEIFDDQFSVERPDGSNFTLKIRSTKLEDSAMYFCASSGFGAANTEAFFGQGTRLTVV.

The chain employs TRBV19 and TRBJ1-2, with TRBD1 identical over 10 bases. The germline CDR1 and CDR2 sequences are LNHDA and SQIVND (reference sequence). Trimming at V came to 5 bases and at J to 4 bases, leaving 7 bases not matched to a gene. The CDR3 contains 15 residues. CDR3 amino acids: CASSAPGQGGYGYTF. In DNA form, the CDR3 reads TGTGCCAGTAGTGCGCCTGGACAGGGGGGCTATGGCTACACCTTC.

The V call is TRBV23-1, the J call TRBJ1-1, with D hard to call. TRBV23-1 is an ORF, with its function uncertain. Trimming pared 1 base from V and 0 bases from J, leaving 9 bases between. The CDR3 sequence is 15 residues long. Here the CDR3 reads CASSQWELMNTEAFF. The DNA of the CDR3 is TGCGCCAGCAGTCAATGGGAGTTGATGAACACTGAAGCTTTCTTT.

The chain recombines TRBV4-1 with TRBJ1-3; tentatively, D is TRBD1 (6 bases). The ends were cut back, 2 bases at V and 2 bases at J, with 13 bases in the middle. This CDR3 comprises 16 residues. CDR1 is MGHRA and CDR2 is YSYEKL in the germline V gene. CDR3 in amino acids: CASSQTRTDPGNTIYF. For the CDR3, the DNA is TGCGCCAGCAGCCAAACCCGGACAGACCCTGGAAACACCATATATTTT.

The chain has TRBV15 and TRBJ1-1; TRBD1 might be the D (5 bases). Germline CDR1 reads LNHNV; CDR2 reads YYDKDF (reference sequence). There are 13 residues in the CDR3. V dropped 2 bases and J dropped 5 bases, with 9 bases sitting between them. CDR3 region: CATSRQGSTEAFF. The CDR3 DNA reads as TGTGCCACCAGCAGACAGGGAAGTACTGAAGCTTTCTTT. Drawing the rest from reference TRBV15 and TRBJ1-1, the complete variable domain is DAMVIQNPRYQVTQFGKPVTLSCSQTLNHNVMYWYQQKSSQAPKLLFHYYDKDFNNEADTPDNFQSRRPNTSFCFLDIRSPGLGDTAMYLCATSRQGSTEAFFGQGTRLTVV.

The rearrangement joins TRBV5-1 to TRBJ1-2; no reliable D call. V shed 0 bases and J shed 5 bases, with 17 bases lying between them. Germline-derived CDR1 and CDR2 are SGHRS and YFSETQ. CDR3 size: 16 residues. The CDR3 nucleotides read TGCGCCAGCAGCTTGGAGGGTACGGGGAAGGCTTATGGCTACACCTTC. Its protein is CASSLEGTGKAYGYTF.

The rearrangement links TRBV4-2 to TRBJ2-1, with 9 positions matching TRBD2. The CDR3 extends over 15 amino acids. The V gene's germline CDR1 is LGHNA and CDR2 YNFKEQ. V shed 4 bases, J shed 5 bases, and the junction held 6 bases outside the gene matches. Here the CDR3 reads CASSRNSGGNNEQFF. Here the CDR3 DNA reads TGTGCCAGCAGCCGGAATAGCGGGGGAAACAATGAGCAGTTCTTC.

The V call is TRBV5-1, the J call TRBJ2-3; D uncertain. Trimming took 0 bases from V and 0 from J, leaving 11 bases between them. Germline CDR1 and CDR2: SGHRS and YFSETQ. The CDR3 is 16 amino acids. In DNA, the CDR3 is TGCGCCAGCAGCTTGGCGTCCCCTCCAAGCACAGATACGCAGTATTTT. Translated, it gives CASSLASPPSTDTQYF.

V gene TRBV14 combines with J gene TRBJ2-3; D is unresolved. The CDR3 contains 14 residues. V dropped 4 bases and J dropped 0 bases, with 8 bases sitting between them. Per germline, CDR1 SGHDN and CDR2 FVKESK. The CDR3 spells CASSLGLSTDTQYF. As DNA, the CDR3 is TGTGCCAGCAGCCTTGGGCTCAGCACAGATACGCAGTATTTT. Drawing the rest from reference TRBV14 and TRBJ2-3, the complete variable domain is EAGVTQFPSHSVIEKGQTVTLRCDPISGHDNLYWYRRVMGKEIKFLLHFVKESKQDESGMPNNRFLAERTGGTYSTLKVQPAELEDSGVYFCASSLGLSTDTQYFGPGTRLTVL.

The chain employs TRBV19 and TRBJ1-1; TRBD1 aligns across 8 bases. There are 13 residues in the CDR3. Trimming at V came to 5 bases and at J to 3 bases, leaving 2 bases not matched to a gene. Germline lookup yields CDR1 LNHDA and CDR2 SQIVND (reference sequence). CDR3 nucleotide sequence: TGTGCCAGTAGTCGACAGGGGTACACTGAAGCTTTCTTT. Amino acids: CASSRQGYTEAFF. The variable domain in full, with the rest retrieved from reference TRBV19 and TRBJ1-1, is DGGITQSPKYLFRKEGQNVTLSCEQNLNHDAMYWYRQDPGQGLRLIYYSQIVNDFQKGDIAEGYSVSREKKESFPLTVTSAQKNPTAFYLCASSRQGYTEAFFGQGTRLTVV.

This clone was picked up a small number of times. V gene TRBV7-9 combines with J gene TRBJ2-7; TRBD1 or TRBD2 may be the D gene (6 bases each). The CDR3 sequence is 13 residues long. Germline CDR1 is SEHNR and CDR2 is FQNEAQ (reference sequence). V was cut by 3 bases and J by 12 bases, with 18 bases left in between. CDR3: CASSLPGAQVVYF. The CDR3 bases are TGTGCCAGCAGCTTGCCGGGGGCTCAGGTGGTGTACTTC.

This clone was seen a handful of times. The V gene is TRBV10-3, the J gene TRBJ1-2; TRBD1 is a possible D gene (5 bases). The CDR3 length is 14 residues. V lost 2 bases and J 4 bases, leaving 11 bases between the germline ends. Germline V gives CDR1 ENHRY, CDR2 SYGVKD. As DNA, the CDR3 is TGTGCCATCAGTGAGAGGGACCGAAGCTATGGCTACACCTTC. This sequence encodes CAISERDRSYGYTF.

The chain links TRBV6-5 to TRBJ1-2; D might be TRBD1 (5 bases). V gave up 6 bases and J gave up 8 bases, with 16 bases separating them. The CDR3 consists of 13 residues. Germline CDR1 reads MNHEY; CDR2 reads SVGAGI. The CDR3 DNA is TGTGCCAGCAGGTCATCGGGGGAAAGGGGCTACACCTTC. Translated, it gives CASRSSGERGYTF.

The chain employs TRBV5-5 and TRBJ2-1; the match to TRBD2 covers 11 bases. CDR1 is SGHKS and CDR2 is YYEKEE in the germline V gene (reference sequence). The CDR3 length is 16 residues. V was pared by 0 bases and J by 6 bases, with 5 bases of the junction left unmatched. The CDR3 sequence is CASSLGPSGGPNEQFF. The DNA of the CDR3 is TGTGCCAGCAGCTTGGGCCCTAGCGGGGGGCCCAATGAGCAGTTCTTC. Looking up the rest from reference TRBV5-5 and TRBJ2-1 gives the full variable domain: DAGVTQSPTHLIKTRGQQVTLRCSPISGHKSVSWYQQVLGQGPQFIFQYYEKEERGRGNFPDRFSARQFPNYSSELNVNALLLGDSALYLCASSLGPSGGPNEQFFGPGTRLTVL.

The chain links TRBV19 to TRBJ1-2; TRBD1 is a possible D gene (5 bases). Germline CDR1 is LNHDA and CDR2 is SQIVND (reference sequence). The CDR3 loop spans 13 amino acids. The V gene lost 5 bases and the J gene lost 8 bases, with 15 bases spanning the gap. The CDR3 DNA is TGTGCCAGTAGTGTCCGGGACCCGGGGGGCTACACCTTC. This encodes CASSVRDPGGYTF.

V gene TRBV6-1 combines with J gene TRBJ1-1, with D hard to call. The CDR3 is made up of 13 amino acids. The germline V and J ends were trimmed by 2 bases and 1 base, with 5 bases remaining between them. CDR1 and CDR2 from the germline V gene are MNHNS and SASEGT. CDR3 bases: TGTGCCAGCAGTGAAAGACGGAACACTGAAGCTTTCTTT. Its translation: CASSERRNTEAFF.

The chain links TRBV10-2 to TRBJ2-5, with 14 bases aligning to TRBD2. The CDR3 has 16 amino acids. CDR1 and CDR2 from the germline V gene are WSHSY and SAAADI. V shed 7 bases, J shed 4 bases, and the junction held 8 bases outside the gene matches. The CDR3: CASTKTSGGGRETQYF. The DNA for the CDR3 is TGCGCCAGCACCAAGACTAGCGGGGGGGGAAGAGAGACCCAGTACTTC.

The chain employs TRBV6-5 and TRBJ1-4, with D unresolved. CDR1 MNHEY and CDR2 SVGAGI come from the germline V gene. V shed 2 bases and J shed 0 bases, with 4 bases lying between them. The CDR3 covers 14 residues. CDR3 nucleotides: TGTGCCAGCAGTTACGGCCCAACTAATGAAAAACTGTTTTTT. Translation gives CASSYGPTNEKLFF.

This clone appeared once. This sequence joins TRBV6-5 and TRBJ2-3; D might be TRBD1 (5 bases). The CDR3 loop spans 13 amino acids. V was cut by 7 bases and J by 3 bases, with 11 bases left in between. The germline V gene encodes CDR1 MNHEY and CDR2 SVGAGI. DNA of the CDR3: TGTGCCAGCATGGCAGGGCTAACAGATACGCAGTATTTT. It translates to CASMAGLTDTQYF.

CDR3 protein: CASSIRTDTQYF. In DNA form, the CDR3 reads TGTGCCAGCAGTATAAGGACAGATACGCAGTATTTT. This rearrangement joins TRBV2 to TRBJ2-3; D not certain. The V and J ends lost 5 bases and 3 bases respectively, with 6 bases between them. The CDR3 sequence is 12 residues long. CDR1 and CDR2 (germline): SNHLY, FYNNEI.

The chain employs TRBV2 and TRBJ2-7; TRBD1 matches at 11 bases. The CDR3 is 17 amino acids. CDR1 and CDR2 from the germline V gene are SNHLY and FYNNEI. V lost 5 bases to trimming and J lost 0 bases; unmatched junction nucleotides: 9. The CDR3, as DNA: TGTGCCAGCAGTTGGACAGGGGGCATTAAAAGCTCCTACGAGCAGTACTTC. It specifies CASSWTGGIKSSYEQYF.

This clone was observed a single time. The chain carries TRBV30 and TRBJ1-2; unclear D gene. There are 15 residues in the CDR3. Trimming stripped 0 bases from V and 0 bases from J, with 11 bases between. Germline CDR1 is GTSNPN and CDR2 is SVGIG (reference sequence). For the CDR3, the DNA is TGTGCCTGGAGTGTACCCACAGAAACTAACTATGGCTACACCTTC. It encodes CAWSVPTETNYGYTF.